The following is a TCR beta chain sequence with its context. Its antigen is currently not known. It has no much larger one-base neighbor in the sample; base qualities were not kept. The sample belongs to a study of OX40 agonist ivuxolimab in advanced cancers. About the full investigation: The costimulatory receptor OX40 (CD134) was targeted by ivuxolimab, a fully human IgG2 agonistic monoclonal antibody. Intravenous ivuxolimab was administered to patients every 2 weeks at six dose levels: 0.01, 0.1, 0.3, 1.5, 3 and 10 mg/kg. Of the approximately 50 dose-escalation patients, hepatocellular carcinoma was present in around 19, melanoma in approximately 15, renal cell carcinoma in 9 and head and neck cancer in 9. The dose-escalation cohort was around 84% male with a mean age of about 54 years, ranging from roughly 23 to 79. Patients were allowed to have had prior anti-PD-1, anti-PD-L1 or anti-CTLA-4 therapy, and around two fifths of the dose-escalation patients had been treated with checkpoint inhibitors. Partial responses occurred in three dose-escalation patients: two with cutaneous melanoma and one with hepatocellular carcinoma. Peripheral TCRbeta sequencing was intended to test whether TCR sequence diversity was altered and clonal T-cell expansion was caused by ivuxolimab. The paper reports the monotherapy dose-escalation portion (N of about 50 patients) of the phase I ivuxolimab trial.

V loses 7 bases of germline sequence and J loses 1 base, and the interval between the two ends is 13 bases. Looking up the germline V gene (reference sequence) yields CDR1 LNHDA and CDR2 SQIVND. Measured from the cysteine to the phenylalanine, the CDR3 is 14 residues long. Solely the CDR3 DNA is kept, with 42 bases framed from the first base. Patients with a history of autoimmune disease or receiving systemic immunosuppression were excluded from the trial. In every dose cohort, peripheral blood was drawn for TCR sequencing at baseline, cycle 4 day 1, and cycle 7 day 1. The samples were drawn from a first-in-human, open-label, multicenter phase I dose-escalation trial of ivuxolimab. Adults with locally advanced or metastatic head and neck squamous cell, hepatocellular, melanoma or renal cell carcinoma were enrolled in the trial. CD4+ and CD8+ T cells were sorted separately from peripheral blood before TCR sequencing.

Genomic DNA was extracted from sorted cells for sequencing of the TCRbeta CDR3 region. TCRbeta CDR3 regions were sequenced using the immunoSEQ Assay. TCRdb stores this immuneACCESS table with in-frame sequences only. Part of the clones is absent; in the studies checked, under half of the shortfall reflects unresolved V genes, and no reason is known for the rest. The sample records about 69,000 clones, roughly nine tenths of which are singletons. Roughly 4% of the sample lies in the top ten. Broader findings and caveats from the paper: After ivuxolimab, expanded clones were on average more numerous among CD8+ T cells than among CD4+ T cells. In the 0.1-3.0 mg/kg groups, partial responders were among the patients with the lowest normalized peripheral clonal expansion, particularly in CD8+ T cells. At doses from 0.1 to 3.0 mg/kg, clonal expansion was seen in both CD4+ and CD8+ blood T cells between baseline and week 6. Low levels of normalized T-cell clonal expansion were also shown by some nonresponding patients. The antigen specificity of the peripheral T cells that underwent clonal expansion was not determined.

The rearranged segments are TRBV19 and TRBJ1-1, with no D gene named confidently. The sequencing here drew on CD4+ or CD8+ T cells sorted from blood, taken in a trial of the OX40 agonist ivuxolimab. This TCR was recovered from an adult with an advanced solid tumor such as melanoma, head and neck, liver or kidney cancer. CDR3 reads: CASTRDWKNTEAFF. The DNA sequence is TGTGCCAGTACCCGGGATTGGAAGAACACTGAAGCTTTCTTT.